Listed below are T cell receptor beta chains from one sample, sequenced in a study of blood T cell repertoires in COVID-19. Profiled with immunoSEQ multiplex PCR; TCRdb holds only in-frame clones, not every one. The sample consists of 250,000 to 300,000 clones, approximately 89% of them appearing once. Sequenced material: PBMCs or T cells enriched from blood (not recorded which). The receptors come from a woman aged 60-75 years who had recovered from COVID-19. Both conserved end residues are part of each CDR3. D genes are given only for firm matches. A clone size is listed for some rows: how often the clone was seen (once, few, many), or a class if it is expanded.

v_call	j_call	d_call	clone_size	cdr3_aa	cdr3_nt
TRBV5-1	TRBJ2-3	TRBD1	.	CASSSLDRGGLDTQYF	TGCGCCAGCAGCTCCCTCGACAGGGGCGGTTTAGATACGCAGTATTTT
TRBV7-3	TRBJ2-1	TRBD2	.	CASSLGAGGSYNEQFF	TGTGCCAGCAGCTTAGGAGCGGGGGGCTCGTACAATGAGCAGTTCTTC
TRBV7-9	TRBJ1-1	.	.	CASSLAGNEAFF	TGTGCCAGCAGCTTAGCCGGGAATGAAGCTTTCTTT
TRBV18	TRBJ2-7	TRBD2	.	CASSPGTSSYEQYF	TGTGCCAGCTCCCCCGGGACTAGCTCCTACGAGCAGTACTTC
TRBV19	TRBJ2-1	TRBD1	.	CASSIRRQGSDEQFF	TGTGCCAGTAGTATCCGGCGACAGGGGAGCGATGAGCAGTTCTTC
TRBV5-1	TRBJ2-1	TRBD1	.	CASSSDPPGQGFYNEQFF	TGCGCCAGCAGCTCAGACCCCCCGGGACAGGGGTTTTACAATGAGCAGTTCTTC
TRBV5-4	TRBJ2-2	TRBD2	.	CASSLGLAGKTGELFF	TGTGCCAGCAGCTTAGGACTAGCGGGGAAAACCGGGGAGCTGTTTTTT
TRBV12-3/TRBV12-4	TRBJ1-3	.	.	CASSRLSGNTIYF	TGTGCCAGCAGTCGACTCTCTGGAAACACCATATATTTT
TRBV7-3	TRBJ2-1	.	.	CASSFISGEQFF	TGTGCCAGCAGCTTTATAAGCGGTGAGCAGTTCTTC
TRBV9	TRBJ2-5	TRBD2	.	CASSVESGRLGETQYF	TGTGCCAGCAGCGTAGAAAGCGGGAGGCTGGGGGAGACCCAGTACTTC
TRBV5-1	TRBJ2-2	.	.	CASSLATVTGELFF	TGCGCCAGCAGCTTGGCGACAGTTACCGGGGAGCTGTTTTTT
TRBV4-1	TRBJ1-4	.	.	CASSQVSRGLEKLFF	TGCGCCAGCAGCCAAGTTTCCAGGGGATTAGAAAAACTGTTTTTT
TRBV13	TRBJ1-1	.	.	CASSPHGGNTEAFF	TGTGCCAGCAGCCCGCATGGGGGGAATACTGAAGCTTTCTTT
TRBV30	TRBJ2-7	.	once	CAWRLGANPYEQYF	TGTGCCTGGAGGTTAGGGGCGAACCCCTACGAGCAGTACTTC
TRBV19	TRBJ2-7	.	.	CASSIKSHSPYEQYF	TGTGCCAGTAGTATAAAGTCCCACAGCCCTTACGAGCAGTACTTC
TRBV5-8	TRBJ1-1	.	.	CASSLDSPNTEAFF	TGTGCCAGCAGCTTGGACAGCCCGAACACTGAAGCTTTCTTT
TRBV19	TRBJ2-4	.	.	CASSILGQAKNIQYF	TGTGCCAGTAGTATTTTGGGGCAAGCCAAAAACATTCAGTACTTC
TRBV5-4	TRBJ1-1	.	once	CASSLRNTEAFF	TGTGCCAGCAGCTTGCGGAACACTGAAGCTTTCTTT
TRBV30	TRBJ1-5	.	.	CAWSVSRGQNQPQHF	TGTGCCTGGAGTGTATCACGCGGGCAGAATCAGCCCCAGCATTTT
TRBV4-1	TRBJ1-1	TRBD1	.	CASSQTGTGVNTEAFF	TGCGCCAGCAGCCAAACCGGGACAGGGGTGAACACTGAAGCTTTCTTT
TRBV6-1	TRBJ1-2	.	.	CASSEYDGYTF	TGTGCCAGCAGTGAATATGATGGCTACACCTTC
TRBV3-1/TRBV3-2	TRBJ2-2	TRBD1	.	CASSPSQGVNTGELFF	TGTGCCAGCAGCCCTTCCCAGGGGGTTAACACCGGGGAGCTGTTTTTT
TRBV24-1	TRBJ2-1	.	.	CATQDTYNEQFF	TGTGCCACCCAGGACACCTACAATGAGCAGTTCTTC
TRBV5-1	TRBJ2-1	TRBD2	.	CASSLGTSGVNEQFF	TGCGCCAGCAGCTTGGGGACTAGCGGGGTCAATGAGCAGTTCTTC
TRBV3-1/TRBV3-2	TRBJ1-2	.	few	CASSQVGRGDYGYTF	TGTGCCAGCAGCCAAGTGGGAAGGGGCGACTATGGCTACACCTTC
TRBV19	TRBJ2-1	.	.	CASSMGTSPNEQFF	TGTGCCAGTAGCATGGGGACTTCGCCAAATGAGCAGTTCTTC
TRBV15	TRBJ2-7	.	.	CATSSRDYEQYF	TGTGCCACCAGCAGCCGGGACTACGAGCAGTACTTC
TRBV27	TRBJ1-1	.	.	CASSRGKNTEAFF	TGTGCCAGCAGTAGGGGGAAAAACACTGAAGCTTTCTTT
TRBV5-6	TRBJ1-6	.	.	CASSFTTGNSPLHF	TGTGCCAGCAGCTTTACTACAGGAAATTCACCCCTCCACTTT
TRBV11-1	TRBJ1-4	.	.	CASSFGFGEKLFF	TGTGCCAGCAGCTTCGGGTTTGGGGAAAAACTGTTTTTT
TRBV27	TRBJ1-2	.	.	CASSSPGLGYGYTF	TGTGCCAGCAGTTCCCCAGGGCTCGGCTATGGCTACACCTTC
TRBV7-8	TRBJ1-1	.	.	CASSLDPGNTEAFF	TGTGCCAGCAGCCTGGATCCGGGGAACACTGAAGCTTTCTTT
TRBV5-4	TRBJ2-7	TRBD2	.	CASSLEGTIGYEQYF	TGTGCCAGCAGCTTGGAGGGGACTATAGGCTACGAGCAGTACTTC
TRBV2	TRBJ2-2	TRBD1	.	CASNRQGDTGELFF	TGTGCCAGCAACAGACAGGGGGACACCGGGGAGCTGTTTTTT
TRBV24-1	TRBJ2-5	.	.	CATSDPTPSETQYF	TGTGCCACCAGTGACCCTACCCCCTCAGAGACCCAGTACTTC
TRBV6-1	TRBJ2-5	.	.	CASSEGAAGQETQYF	TGTGCCAGCAGTGAAGGGGCCGCTGGCCAAGAGACCCAGTACTTC
TRBV9	TRBJ2-7	TRBD2	.	CASSVAPAGAYEQYF	TGTGCCAGCAGCGTAGCTCCAGCGGGGGCCTACGAGCAGTACTTC
TRBV19	TRBJ1-4	TRBD1	.	CASSSKPGQPEKLFF	TGTGCCAGTAGCAGCAAACCGGGACAGCCGGAAAAACTGTTTTTT
TRBV9	TRBJ2-1	TRBD2	.	CASSGTSGYNEQFF	TGTGCCAGCAGTGGGACTAGCGGCTACAATGAGCAGTTCTTC
TRBV11-2	TRBJ1-4	TRBD1	.	CASSSGDRLNEKLFF	TGTGCCAGCAGCTCAGGGGACAGGCTTAATGAAAAACTGTTTTTT
TRBV5-4	TRBJ1-6	.	.	CASSLDNSPLHF	TGTGCCAGCAGCCTCGATAATTCACCCCTCCACTTT
TRBV12-3/TRBV12-4	TRBJ1-1	.	.	CASSFREGTEAFF	TGTGCCAGCAGTTTCCGAGAGGGAACTGAAGCTTTCTTT
TRBV19	TRBJ1-6	.	.	CASSFGAGSPLHF	TGTGCCAGTAGTTTTGGAGCGGGGTCACCCCTCCACTTT
TRBV9	TRBJ2-2	TRBD1	.	CASSVRDSRTGELFF	TGTGCCAGCAGCGTCCGGGACAGTCGCACCGGGGAGCTGTTTTTT
TRBV5-1	TRBJ1-1	TRBD1	.	CASSLEGQYTEAFF	TGCGCCAGCAGCTTGGAGGGACAGTACACTGAAGCTTTCTTT
TRBV5-1	TRBJ1-5	.	.	CASSFGSPNQPQHF	TGCGCCAGCAGCTTCGGGAGCCCTAATCAGCCCCAGCATTTT
TRBV2	TRBJ1-1	.	.	CASSEYEGNTEAFF	TGTGCCAGCAGTGAGTATGAGGGGAACACTGAAGCTTTCTTT
TRBV7-2	TRBJ2-3	TRBD2	.	CASSLGAAGGFMDTQYF	TGTGCCAGCAGCTTAGGCGCCGCGGGAGGGTTTATGGATACGCAGTATTTT